This entry concerns a single TCR beta chain. The authors' processing: Reference gene primer amplification yielded estimated nucleated cell counts. Here immunoSEQ multiplex PCR was the method, and the copy in TCRdb shows in-frame clones only, minus some. From that table come the V and J calls and clone size; the DNA was used to work out D and trimming. The profile shows about 34,000 clones, over 90% of them singletons. This specimen belongs to a study of blood T cell repertoires in COVID-19. Across the study: The United States, Italy and Spain provided the acute and convalescent COVID-19 samples. PBMCs, B-cell-depleted T cells, or T cells were the source of the cDNA or gDNA that made up the material.

Sequenced input: peripheral blood. This receptor was obtained from a human donor in a cohort sampled during active COVID-19.

CDR3 protein: CASSPQNYGYTF. As DNA, the CDR3 is TGTGCCAGCAGCCCTCAGAACTATGGCTACACCTTC. The rearrangement joins TRBV11-2 to TRBJ1-2; D unresolved. The ends were cut back, 5 bases at V and 2 bases at J, with 6 bases in the middle. CDR3 length equals 12 residues. Looked up from germline, CDR1 is SGHAT and CDR2 is FQNNGV.